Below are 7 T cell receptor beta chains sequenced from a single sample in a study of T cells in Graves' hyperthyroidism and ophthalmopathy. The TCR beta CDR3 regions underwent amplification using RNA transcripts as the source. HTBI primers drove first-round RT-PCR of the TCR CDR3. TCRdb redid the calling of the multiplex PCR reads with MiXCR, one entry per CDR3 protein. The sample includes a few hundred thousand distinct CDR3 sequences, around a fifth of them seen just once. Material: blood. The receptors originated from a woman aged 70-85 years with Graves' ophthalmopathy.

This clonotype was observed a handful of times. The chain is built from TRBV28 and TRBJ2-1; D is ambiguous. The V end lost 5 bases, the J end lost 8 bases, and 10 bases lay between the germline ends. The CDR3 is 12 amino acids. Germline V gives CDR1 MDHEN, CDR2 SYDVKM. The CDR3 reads CASSHPGYEQFF. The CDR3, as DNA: TGTGCCAGCAGTCACCCAGGCTATGAGCAGTTCTTC. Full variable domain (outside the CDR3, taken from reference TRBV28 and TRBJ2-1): DVKVTQSSRYLVKRTGEKVFLECVQDMDHENMFWYRQDPGLGLRLIYFSYDVKMKEKGDIPEGYSVSREKKERFSLILESASTNQTSMYLCASSHPGYEQFFGPGTRLTVL.

CDR3 DNA: TGTGCCAGCAGTTTTCGTTCAGGTTACGAGCAGTACTTC. Protein sequence: CASSFRSGYEQYF. V usage is TRBV27 and J usage is TRBJ2-7; D call uncertain. Looked up from germline, CDR1 is MNHEY and CDR2 is SMNVEV (reference sequence). V lost 3 bases, J lost 4 bases, and 10 bases lay in between. This CDR3 contains 13 residues.

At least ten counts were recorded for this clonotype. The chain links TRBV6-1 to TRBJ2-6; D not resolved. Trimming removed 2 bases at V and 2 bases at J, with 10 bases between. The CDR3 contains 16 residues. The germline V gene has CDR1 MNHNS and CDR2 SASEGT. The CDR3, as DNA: TGTGCCAGCAGTGAATTGATCGGTACTGGGGCCAACGTCCTGACTTTC. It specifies CASSELIGTGANVLTF.

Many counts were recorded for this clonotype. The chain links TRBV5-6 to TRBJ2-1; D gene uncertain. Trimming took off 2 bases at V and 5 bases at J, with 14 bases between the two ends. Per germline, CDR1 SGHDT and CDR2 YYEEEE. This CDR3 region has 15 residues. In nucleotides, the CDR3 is TGTGCCAGCAGCTTCCCATCCGGCAGGCACAATGAGCAGTTCTTC. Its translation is CASSFPSGRHNEQFF.

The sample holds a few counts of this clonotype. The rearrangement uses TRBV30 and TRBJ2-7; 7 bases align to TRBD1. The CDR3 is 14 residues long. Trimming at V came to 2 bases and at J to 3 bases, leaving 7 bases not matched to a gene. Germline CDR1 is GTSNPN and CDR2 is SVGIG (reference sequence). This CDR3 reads CAWSTWDRHYEQYF. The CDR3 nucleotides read TGTGCCTGGAGTACTTGGGACAGACACTACGAGCAGTACTTC.

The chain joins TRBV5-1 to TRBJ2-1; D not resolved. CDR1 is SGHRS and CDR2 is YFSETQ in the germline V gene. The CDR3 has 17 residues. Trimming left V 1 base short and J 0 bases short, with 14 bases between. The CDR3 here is CASSLQPIKSSYNEQFF. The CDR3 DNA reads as TGCGCCAGCAGCTTGCAACCGATAAAAAGCTCCTACAATGAGCAGTTCTTC. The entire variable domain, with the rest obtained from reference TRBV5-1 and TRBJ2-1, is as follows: KAGVTQTPRYLIKTRGQQVTLSCSPISGHRSVSWYQQTPGQGLQFLFEYFSETQRNKGNFPGRFSGRQFSNSRSEMNVSTLELGDSALYLCASSLQPIKSSYNEQFFGPGTRLTVL.

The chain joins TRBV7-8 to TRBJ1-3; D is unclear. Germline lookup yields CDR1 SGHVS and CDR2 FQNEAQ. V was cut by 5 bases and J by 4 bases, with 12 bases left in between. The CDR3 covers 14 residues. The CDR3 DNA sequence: TGTGCCAGCAGCGGGTGGATACAAGGAAACACCATATATTTT. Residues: CASSGWIQGNTIYF. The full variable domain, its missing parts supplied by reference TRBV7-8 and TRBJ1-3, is GAGVSQSPRYKVAKRGQDVALRCDPISGHVSLFWYQQALGQGPEFLTYFQNEAQLDKSGLPSDRFFAERPEGSVSTLKIQRTQQEDSAVYLCASSGWIQGNTIYFGEGSWLTVV.